The 15 T cell receptor beta chains listed next were all sequenced from one sample in a study of blood T cell repertoires in COVID-19. Sequencing used immunoSEQ multiplex PCR; TCRdb keeps in-frame clones, though not all of them. The sample comprises about 290,000 clones, 75% to 90% of which are singletons, and around 1.7% rests with the top ten. The sequencing input was PBMCs or T cells enriched from blood (not recorded which). These receptors were taken from a woman aged 40 to 50 who had recovered from COVID-19.

V gene TRBV2 combines with J gene TRBJ1-6; TRBD1 might be the D (6 bases). This CDR3 is built from 15 residues. The ends were cut back, 2 bases at V and 7 bases at J, with 12 bases in the middle. Germline loops: CDR1 SNHLY, CDR2 FYNNEI. The CDR3 coding sequence is TGTGCCAGCAGTGAAACCCGGGGGGCCAATTCACCCCTCCACTTT. Its translation: CASSETRGANSPLHF. Full variable domain (rest looked up from reference TRBV2 and TRBJ1-6): EPEVTQTPSHQVTQMGQEVILRCVPISNHLYFYWYRQILGQKVEFLVSFYNNEISEKSEIFDDQFSVERPDGSNFTLKIRSTKLEDSAMYFCASSETRGANSPLHFGNGTRLTVT.

The genes are TRBV19 and TRBJ1-1, with a possible D match to TRBD1 (5 bases). Germline V gene lookup returns CDR1 LNHDA and CDR2 SQIVND (reference sequence). The ends were cut back, 7 bases at V and 4 bases at J, with 16 bases in the middle. This CDR3 has 14 amino acids. CDR3 region: CASTPRGGATEAFF. The CDR3 region has the DNA TGTGCCAGTACGCCCCGGGGGGGAGCCACTGAAGCTTTCTTT. The full variable domain, its missing parts supplied by reference TRBV19 and TRBJ1-1, is DGGITQSPKYLFRKEGQNVTLSCEQNLNHDAMYWYRQDPGQGLRLIYYSQIVNDFQKGDIAEGYSVSREKKESFPLTVTSAQKNPTAFYLCASTPRGGATEAFFGQGTRLTVV.

The V call is TRBV2, the J call TRBJ1-2, with TRBD1 matching 9 bases. The germline V gene encodes CDR1 SNHLY and CDR2 FYNNEI. CDR3 length: 16 residues. V was pared by 9 bases and J by 0 bases, with 11 bases of the junction left unmatched. Written as DNA, the CDR3 is TGTGCCAGTCGTCTTATCCGGGACAGGGCTAACTATGGCTACACCTTC. Translation: CASRLIRDRANYGYTF.

The chain employs TRBV11-2 and TRBJ2-1; 7 bases fit TRBD2. CDR3 length equals 18 residues. Germline loops: CDR1 SGHAT, CDR2 FQNNGV. V gave up 5 bases and J gave up 0 bases; unmatched junction bases: 13. The CDR3 spells CASSPRASGLSSYNEQFF. The CDR3 nucleotides are TGTGCCAGCAGCCCCCGGGCTAGCGGTCTGAGCTCCTACAATGAGCAGTTCTTC.

The genes are TRBV5-4 and TRBJ2-1; 13 bases line up with TRBD2. Germline V gene lookup returns CDR1 SGHNT and CDR2 YYREEE (reference sequence). This CDR3 spans 15 amino acids. The V segment lost 4 bases and the J segment 4 bases; nucleotides outside the gene matches: 2. As DNA, the CDR3 is TGTGCCAGCAGCCAGACTAGCGGGAGGTACAATGAGCAGTTCTTC. Translated: CASSQTSGRYNEQFF.

This rearrangement joins TRBV9 to TRBJ2-3, with D perhaps TRBD2 (5 bases). Germline V CDR1 and CDR2: SGDLS, YYNGEE. The V end was cut by 0 bases, the J end by 3 bases, with 8 bases between. This CDR3 contains 14 residues. CDR3 amino acids: CASSVERRTDTQYF. The CDR3 DNA sequence: TGTGCCAGCAGCGTAGAGCGGCGAACAGATACGCAGTATTTT.

CDR3 protein: CASGRDRGKALHF. CDR3 in DNA: TGTGCCAGCGGCCGGGACAGGGGTAAAGCCCTCCACTTT. The genes are TRBV11-1 and TRBJ1-6; 10 bases map to TRBD1. V was clipped by 8 bases and J by 14 bases; unmatched bases: 9. The CDR3 has 13 residues. Germline values: CDR1 SGHAT, CDR2 FQDESV (reference sequence).

The chain links TRBV21-1 to TRBJ2-3; TRBD2 reflects the table's D call only, with no check against the DNA. TRBV21-1 is reported as a pseudogene. This CDR3 is built from 17 residues. CDR3 DNA sequence: TGTGCCAGCAGCAACGCGAGGATCTTCTCTAGCACAGATACGCAGTATTTT. Translating it yields CASSNARIFSSTDTQYF.

This chain joins TRBV18 and TRBJ1-3, with D hard to call. The length of the CDR3 is 16 residues. With 3 bases removed from V and 0 bases from J, the gap between germline ends came to 12 bases. In germline, CDR1 is KGHSH, CDR2 LQKENI. The CDR3 region has the DNA TGTGCCAGCTCACCGGGCCCGCTCCTCTCTGGAAACACCATATATTTT. It translates to CASSPGPLLSGNTIYF.

The chain is built from TRBV5-1 and TRBJ1-1; maybe TRBD1 (5 bases). The length of the CDR3 is 13 residues. Trimming left V 0 bases short and J 8 bases short, with 11 bases between. CDR1 is SGHRS and CDR2 is YFSETQ in the germline V gene. The CDR3 protein is CASSLGRVEEAFF. For the CDR3, the DNA is TGCGCCAGCAGCTTGGGCAGGGTTGAAGAAGCTTTCTTT.

The chain couples TRBV2 to TRBJ1-1; tentatively, D is TRBD1 (5 bases). V dropped 11 bases and J dropped 3 bases, with 13 bases sitting between them. The CDR3 length is 12 residues. CDR1 and CDR2 (germline): SNHLY, FYNNEI. In DNA form, the CDR3 reads TGTGCCGACAGCTCCCATTACACTGAAGCTTTCTTT. Translating gives CADSSHYTEAFF. Together with reference TRBV2 and TRBJ1-1, the CDR3 gives the full variable domain: EPEVTQTPSHQVTQMGQEVILRCVPISNHLYFYWYRQILGQKVEFLVSFYNNEISEKSEIFDDQFSVERPDGSNFTLKIRSTKLEDSAMYFCADSSHYTEAFFGQGTRLTVV.

This clone was seen more than once but under ten times. The chain combines TRBV3-1 (or the pseudogene TRBV3-2) with TRBJ1-1; D gene uncertain. CDR1 is LGHDT and CDR2 is YNNKEL in the germline V gene (reference sequence). The CDR3 has 14 amino acids. Trimming removed 5 bases at V and 4 bases at J, with 14 bases between. CDR3 residues: CASSSRAGGTEAFF. In nucleotides, the CDR3 is TGTGCCAGCAGCTCCCGGGCGGGTGGCACTGAAGCTTTCTTT.

The chain has TRBV20-1 and TRBJ1-6; possibly TRBD1 for D (6 bases). The V end lost 3 bases, the J end lost 7 bases, and 13 bases lay between the germline ends. The CDR3 consists of 14 residues. The germline CDR1 and CDR2 sequences are DFQATT and SNEGSKA (reference sequence). The CDR3 DNA follows: TGCAGTGCTAGTTTGGGGCAGGGGAATTCACCCCTCCACTTT. Amino acids: CSASLGQGNSPLHF.

The genes are TRBV29-1 and TRBJ1-2, with unresolved D. V lost 1 base, J lost 5 bases, and 14 bases lay in between. This CDR3 is built from 14 residues. Per the germline V gene, CDR1 is SQVTM and CDR2 is ANQGSEA. The CDR3 is CSVEGPGLYYGYTF. In DNA form, the CDR3 reads TGCAGCGTTGAAGGGCCAGGATTATATTATGGCTACACCTTC.

J is TRBJ1-5 and V is TRBV7-3; a possible D gene is TRBD1 (6 bases). The CDR3 has 14 residues. Germline V lookup: CDR1 SGHTA, CDR2 FQGTGA. V was pared by 5 bases and J by 7 bases, with 15 bases between. Here the CDR3 DNA reads TGTGCCAGCAGCCTTACAGGGTCCGGACAGCCCCAGCATTTT. Protein: CASSLTGSGQPQHF.